A selection of T cell receptor beta chains follows, all from one sample in a study of T cells in tuberculosis. TCRdb's copy holds only in-frame clones and misses some; the assay was immunoSEQ multiplex PCR. In the table there are tens of thousands of clones, approximately 90% of which are singletons. Sequenced input: PBMCs. All receptors come from a donor between 10 and 35 years old with latent tuberculosis or without tuberculosis infection. Each CDR3 is given without its conserved first and last residue. Each record gives: V gene, J gene, CDR3 protein.

>TRBV6-1|TRBJ2-7
ASSEGTGGYEQY
>TRBV19|TRBJ2-7
ASRAGAPYEQY
>TRBV28|TRBJ2-7
ASSTRTGAAYEQY
>TRBV6-6|TRBJ1-2
ASSSGDRPIYGYT
>TRBV6-6|TRBJ1-2
ASTLGQNYGYT
>TRBV10-3|TRBJ2-7
ATGSTGGYEQY
>TRBV4-1|TRBJ2-7
ASSQDVAGGSYEQY
>TRBV6-1|TRBJ2-1
ASSEYNYNEQF
>TRBV9|TRBJ2-1
ASSADSKNEQF
>TRBV5-1|TRBJ2-1
ASSLLGQGYGNEQF
>TRBV18|TRBJ2-7
ASSPRESPYEQY
>TRBV5-1|TRBJ1-1
ASSPDRSEAF
>TRBV10-2|TRBJ2-5
ASRLAGEETQY
>TRBV2|TRBJ2-5
ASSDSTTEVGRGSFSETQY
>TRBV5-6|TRBJ1-2
ASSLAISVGGYT
>TRBV5-1|TRBJ2-7
ASSLTVRGSYEQY
>TRBV19|TRBJ1-5
ASSYGTGGRSNQPQH
>TRBV6-5|TRBJ1-5
ASSRQGHSNQPQH
>TRBV4-3|TRBJ1-5
ASSQVLSVNQPQH
>TRBV18|TRBJ1-1
ASSSQGSLGAEAF
>TRBV28|TRBJ2-1
ATGITGGTDEQF
>TRBV10-3|TRBJ2-3
AISELAGDTDTQY
>TRBV11-2|TRBJ2-2
ASSLIAGGGTGELF
>TRBV5-4|TRBJ2-7
ASSLESGRAGNEQY
>TRBV13|TRBJ2-3
ASSPTPDTQY
>TRBV6-4|TRBJ2-3
ASSDQPGLTSGRLDTQY
>TRBV18|TRBJ2-3
ASSPEVLAGGQDTQY
>TRBV6-5|TRBJ2-3
ASSYASGDTQY
>TRBV5-1|TRBJ1-4
ASSLEPGGTTNEKLF
>TRBV28|TRBJ2-7
ATVRYEQY
>TRBV5-1|TRBJ2-2
ASSRTGSNTGELF
>TRBV5-1|TRBJ1-2
ASTGEANYGYT
>TRBV30|TRBJ2-7
AFYTGTSGTTYEQY
>TRBV19|TRBJ2-1
ASSMDLAPYNEQF
>TRBV28|TRBJ1-1
ASSPFMDRRSWNTEAF
>TRBV11-2|TRBJ2-7
ASSLVNGYEQY
>TRBV28|TRBJ1-2
ASSVQGGYGYT
>TRBV9|TRBJ2-1
ASSVGTTYNEQF
>TRBV9|TRBJ1-2
ASSLPGGFYGYT